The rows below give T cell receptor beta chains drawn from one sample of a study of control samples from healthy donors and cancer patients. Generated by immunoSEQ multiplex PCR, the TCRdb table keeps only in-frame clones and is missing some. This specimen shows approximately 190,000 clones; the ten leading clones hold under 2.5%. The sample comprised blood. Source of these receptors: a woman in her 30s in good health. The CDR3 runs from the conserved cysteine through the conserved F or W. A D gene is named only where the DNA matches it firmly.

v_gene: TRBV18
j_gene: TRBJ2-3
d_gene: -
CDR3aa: CASSPISTGPSTDTQYF
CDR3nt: TGTGCCAGCTCACCAATCTCGACAGGACCTAGCACAGATACGCAGTATTTT

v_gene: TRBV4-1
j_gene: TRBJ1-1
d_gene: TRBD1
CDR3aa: CASSTGQMNTEAFF
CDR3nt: TGCGCCAGCAGCACGGGACAGATGAACACTGAAGCTTTCTTT

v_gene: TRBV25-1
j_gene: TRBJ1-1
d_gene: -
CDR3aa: CASSLTGTDKAFF
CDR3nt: TGTGCCAGCAGCTTAACGGGAACGGATAAAGCTTTCTTT

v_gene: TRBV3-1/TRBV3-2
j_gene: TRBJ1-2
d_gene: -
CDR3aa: CASSQGQRGGYTF
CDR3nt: TGTGCCAGCAGCCAAGGGCAGAGGGGAGGCTACACCTTC

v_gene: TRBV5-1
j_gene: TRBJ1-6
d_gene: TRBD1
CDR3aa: CASSLPGTGTSPLHF
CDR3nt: TGCGCCAGCAGCCTTCCCGGGACAGGGACTTCACCCCTCCACTTT

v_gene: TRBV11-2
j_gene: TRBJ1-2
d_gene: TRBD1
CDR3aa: CASSLGGGTGAYGYTF
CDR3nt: TGTGCCAGCAGCTTAGGAGGGGGGACAGGGGCCTATGGCTACACCTTC

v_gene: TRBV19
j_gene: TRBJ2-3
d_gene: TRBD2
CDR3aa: CASSVGGTADTQYF
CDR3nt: TGTGCCAGTAGTGTCGGGGGGACGGCAGATACGCAGTATTTT

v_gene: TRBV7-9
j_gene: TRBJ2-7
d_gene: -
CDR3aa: CASSSGLYEQYF
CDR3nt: TGTGCCAGCAGCTCGGGTCTATACGAGCAGTACTTC

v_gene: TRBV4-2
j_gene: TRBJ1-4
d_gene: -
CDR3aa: CASGETGGEKLFF
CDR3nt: TGTGCCAGCGGCGAGACAGGAGGAGAAAAACTGTTTTTT

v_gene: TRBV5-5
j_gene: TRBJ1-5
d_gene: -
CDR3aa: CASGYGAGQQPQHF
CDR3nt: TGTGCCAGCGGCTACGGGGCGGGGCAGCAGCCCCAGCATTTT

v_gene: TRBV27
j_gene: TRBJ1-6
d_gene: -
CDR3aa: CASSFTGKGAPLHF
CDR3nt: TGTGCCAGCAGTTTCACAGGGAAAGGGGCACCCCTCCACTTT

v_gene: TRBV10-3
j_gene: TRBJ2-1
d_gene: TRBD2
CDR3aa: CATTKGTSGYNEQFF
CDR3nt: TGTGCCACGACAAAGGGGACTAGCGGGTACAATGAGCAGTTCTTC

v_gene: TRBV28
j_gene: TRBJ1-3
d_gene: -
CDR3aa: CASSFQENTIYF
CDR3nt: TGTGCCAGTAGCTTCCAGGAGAACACCATATATTTT

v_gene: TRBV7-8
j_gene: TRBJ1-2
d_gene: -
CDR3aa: CASSLVNINYGYTF
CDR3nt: TGTGCCAGCAGCTTAGTCAACATAAACTATGGCTACACCTTC

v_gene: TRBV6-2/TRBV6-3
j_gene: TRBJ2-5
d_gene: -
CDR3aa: CASSPGRLGETQYF
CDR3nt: TGTGCCAGCAGCCCGGGCAGGTTGGGGGAGACCCAGTACTTC

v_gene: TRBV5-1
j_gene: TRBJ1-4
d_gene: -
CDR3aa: CASSLYQGREKLFF
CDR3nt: TGCGCCAGCAGCTTGTACCAGGGAAGGGAAAAACTGTTTTTT

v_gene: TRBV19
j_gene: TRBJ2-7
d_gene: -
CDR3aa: CASSTYESYEQYF
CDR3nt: TGTGCCAGTAGTACCTACGAGTCCTACGAGCAGTACTTC

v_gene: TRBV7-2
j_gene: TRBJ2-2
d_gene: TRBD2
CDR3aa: CASSRDYSTGELFF
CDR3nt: TGTGCCAGCAGCCGGGACTACTCAACCGGGGAGCTGTTTTTT

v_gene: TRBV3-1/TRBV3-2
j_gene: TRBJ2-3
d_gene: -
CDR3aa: CASSSQMSSLHMQYF
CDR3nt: TGTGCCAGCAGCTCGCAAATGTCCTCCCTGCATATGCAGTATTTT